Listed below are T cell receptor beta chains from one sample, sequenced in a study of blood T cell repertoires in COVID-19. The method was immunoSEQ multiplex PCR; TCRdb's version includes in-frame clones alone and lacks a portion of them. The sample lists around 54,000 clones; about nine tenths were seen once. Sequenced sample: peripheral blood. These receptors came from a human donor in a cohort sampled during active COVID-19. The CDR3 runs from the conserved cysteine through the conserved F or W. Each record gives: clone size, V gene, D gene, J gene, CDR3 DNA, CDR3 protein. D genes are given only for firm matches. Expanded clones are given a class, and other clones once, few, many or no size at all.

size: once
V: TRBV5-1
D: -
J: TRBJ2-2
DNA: TGCGCCAGCAGCCCTGTGGGAGTAGGAACCGGGGAGCTGTTTTTT
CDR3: CASSPVGVGTGELFF

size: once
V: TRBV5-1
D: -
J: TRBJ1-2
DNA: TGCGCCAGCAGCTGGGGGGACTATGGCTACACCTTC
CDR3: CASSWGDYGYTF

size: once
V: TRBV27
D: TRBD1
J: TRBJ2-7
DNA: TGTGCCAGCAGTTTAGGTGGGGACAGGGTTTACGAGCAGTACTTC
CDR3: CASSLGGDRVYEQYF

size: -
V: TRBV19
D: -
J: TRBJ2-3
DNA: TGTGCCAGTACCAATGGGGGGGCGGAAGATACGCAGTATTTT
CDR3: CASTNGGAEDTQYF

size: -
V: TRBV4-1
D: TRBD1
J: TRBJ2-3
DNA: TGCGCCAGCAGCCGACTACAGGGGCGGAACACAGATACGCAGTATTTT
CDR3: CASSRLQGRNTDTQYF

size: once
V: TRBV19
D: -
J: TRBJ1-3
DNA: TGTGCCACCGGACAGAAGGGAAACACCATATATTTT
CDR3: CATGQKGNTIYF

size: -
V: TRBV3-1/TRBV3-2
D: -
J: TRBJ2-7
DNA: TGTGCCAGCAGCCCCTCGTGGCGGTACGAGCAGTACTTC
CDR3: CASSPSWRYEQYF

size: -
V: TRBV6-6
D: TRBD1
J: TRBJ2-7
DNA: TGTGCCAGCAGTTACTCGAGGACAGGGGGAGAGCAGTACTTC
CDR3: CASSYSRTGGEQYF

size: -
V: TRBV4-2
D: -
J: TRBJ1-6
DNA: TGTGCCAGCAGCCAAGAATCGGGAAGGAATTCACCCCTCCACTTT
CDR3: CASSQESGRNSPLHF

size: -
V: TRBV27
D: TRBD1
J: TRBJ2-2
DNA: TGTGCCAGCAGTTTTGTGAGGGGACAGGGGCGGACCGGGGAGTTGTTTTTT
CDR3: CASSFVRGQGRTGELFF

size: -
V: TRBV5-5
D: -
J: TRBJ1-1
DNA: TGTGCCAGCAGCTTGGCCATGGGCACCGCTTTCTTT
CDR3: CASSLAMGTAFF

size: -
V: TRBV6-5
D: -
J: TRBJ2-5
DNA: TGTGCCAGCAGTTACTCGGGGGGGAGGGGGGAGACCCAGTACTTC
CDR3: CASSYSGGRGETQYF

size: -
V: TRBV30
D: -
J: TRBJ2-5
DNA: TGTGCCTGGACCATACAGGGTGGGGAGACCCAGTACTTC
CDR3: CAWTIQGGETQYF

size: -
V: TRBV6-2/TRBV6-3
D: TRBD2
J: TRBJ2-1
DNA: TGTGCCAGCAGCCCCTCTGGCGGGAGTGGGAATGAGCAGTTCTTC
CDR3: CASSPSGGSGNEQFF

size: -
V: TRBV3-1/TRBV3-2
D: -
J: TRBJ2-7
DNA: TGTGCCAGCAGCCAAGGTTACAATTCTAGCCCAATCTACTACGAGCAGTACTTC
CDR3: CASSQGYNSSPIYYEQYF

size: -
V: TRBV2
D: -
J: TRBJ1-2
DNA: TGTGCCAGCAGCGAGTGGTCTTCGAGGAACTATGGCTACACCTTC
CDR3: CASSEWSSRNYGYTF

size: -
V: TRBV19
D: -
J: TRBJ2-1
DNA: TGTGCCAGTAGTATAGCACTAGCCAGCAATGAGCAGTTCTTC
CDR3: CASSIALASNEQFF

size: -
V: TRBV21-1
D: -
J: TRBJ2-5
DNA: TGTGCCAGCAGCACCCGGGGGGCGCGAGTCCTAGAGACCCAGTACTTC
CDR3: CASSTRGARVLETQYF

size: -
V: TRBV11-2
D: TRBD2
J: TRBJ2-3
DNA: TGTGCCAGCAGCTTAGTTCGCGGGAGGGCCGTAGATACGCAGTATTTT
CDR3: CASSLVRGRAVDTQYF

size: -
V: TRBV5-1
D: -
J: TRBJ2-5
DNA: TGCGCCAGCAGCGCGGAGGGGGACAGTAGAGAGACCCAGTACTTC
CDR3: CASSAEGDSRETQYF

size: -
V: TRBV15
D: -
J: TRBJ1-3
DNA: TGTGCCACCAGCAGAGTGAGGCCCTCTGGAAACACCATATATTTT
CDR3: CATSRVRPSGNTIYF

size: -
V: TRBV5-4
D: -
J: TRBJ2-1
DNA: TGTGCCAGCAGCTCGACCCAGCAAGCAGGGGAGCAGTTCTTC
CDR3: CASSSTQQAGEQFF

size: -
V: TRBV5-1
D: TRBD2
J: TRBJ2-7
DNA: TGCGCCAGCAGCTCGACTAGCGGGATGTACGAGCAGTACTTC
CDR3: CASSSTSGMYEQYF

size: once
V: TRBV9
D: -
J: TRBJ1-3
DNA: TGTGCCAGCAGCGCCACAGTCACCTCTGGAAACACCATATATTTT
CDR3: CASSATVTSGNTIYF

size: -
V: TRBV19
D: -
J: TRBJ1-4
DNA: TGTGCCAGTAGTCTGAGTACAACTAATGAAAAACTGTTTTTT
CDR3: CASSLSTTNEKLFF

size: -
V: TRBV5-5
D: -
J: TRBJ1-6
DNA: TGTGCCAGCACTAAGGGGGAGAGAGGGGATTCACCCCTCCACTTT
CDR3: CASTKGERGDSPLHF

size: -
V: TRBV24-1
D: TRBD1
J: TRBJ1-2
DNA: TGTGCCACCAGTGACCCGGGGACAGGGGGAGATGGCTACACCTTC
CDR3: CATSDPGTGGDGYTF

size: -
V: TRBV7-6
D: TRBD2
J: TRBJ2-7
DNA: TGTGCCAGCAGCAAGGGTAGTCTTCTAGCGGGAGGAGACGAGCAGTACTTC
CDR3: CASSKGSLLAGGDEQYF

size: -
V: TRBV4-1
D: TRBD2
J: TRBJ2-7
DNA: TGCGCCAGCAGCCTTGGGACTAGCGGTTCCTACGAGCAGTACTTC
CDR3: CASSLGTSGSYEQYF

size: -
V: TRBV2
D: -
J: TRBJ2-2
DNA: TGTGCCAGTCGGAGCCGGAAAGGCACCGGGGAGCTGTTTTTT
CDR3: CASRSRKGTGELFF

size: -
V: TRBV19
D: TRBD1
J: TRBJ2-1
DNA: TGTGCCAGTAGCCTCGTGGCCGGGACAGGTTATGAGCAGTTCTTC
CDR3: CASSLVAGTGYEQFF

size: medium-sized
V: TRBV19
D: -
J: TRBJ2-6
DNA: TGTGCCAGTAGCTCTCCCGACAGGGCGGGGTCAGGGGCCAACGTCCTGACTTTC
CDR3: CASSSPDRAGSGANVLTF

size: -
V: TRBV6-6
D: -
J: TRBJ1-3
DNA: TGTGCCAGCAGTTACGGCGGCTCTGGAAACACCATATATTTT
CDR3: CASSYGGSGNTIYF

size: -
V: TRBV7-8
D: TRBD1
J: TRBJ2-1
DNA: TGTGCCAGCAGCGGAGACAGGGGGCCCCCCAATGAGCAGTTCTTC
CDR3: CASSGDRGPPNEQFF

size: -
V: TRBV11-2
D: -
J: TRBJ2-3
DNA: TGTGCCAGCAGCTTAGATATTGGGACTTTCGATACGCAGTATTTT
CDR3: CASSLDIGTFDTQYF

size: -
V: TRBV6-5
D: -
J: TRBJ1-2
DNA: TGTGCCAGCAGTCCTCCTGGAGGTATCAATGGCTACACCTTC
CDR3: CASSPPGGINGYTF

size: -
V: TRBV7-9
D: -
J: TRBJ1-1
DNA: TGTGCCAGCAGCTTAGGGTTCAGTACTGAAGCTTTCTTT
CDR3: CASSLGFSTEAFF

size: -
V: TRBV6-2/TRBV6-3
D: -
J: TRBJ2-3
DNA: TGTGCCAGCAGTTACTCCTCTCGCACAGATACGCAGTATTTT
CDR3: CASSYSSRTDTQYF

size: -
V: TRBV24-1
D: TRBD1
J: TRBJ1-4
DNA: TGTGCCACCAGTGATCCTAGACAGGGAGAAGAAAAACTGTTTTTT
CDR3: CATSDPRQGEEKLFF

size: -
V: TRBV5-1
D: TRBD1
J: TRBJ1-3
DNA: TGCGCCAGCAGCTCGACAGGGAGCTCTGGAAACACCATATATTTT
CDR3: CASSSTGSSGNTIYF

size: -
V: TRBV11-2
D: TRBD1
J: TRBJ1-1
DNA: TGTGCCAGCAGCCTCGACAGGGGGACCACTGAAGCTTTCTTT
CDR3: CASSLDRGTTEAFF

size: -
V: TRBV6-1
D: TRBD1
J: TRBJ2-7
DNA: TGTGCCAGCAGTGAAGCGCTTCTAGGGACAGGGAAGATCGAGCAGTACTTC
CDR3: CASSEALLGTGKIEQYF

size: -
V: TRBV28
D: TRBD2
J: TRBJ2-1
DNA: TGTGCCAGCAATCCGACTAGCGGTTACAATGAGCAGTTCTTC
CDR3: CASNPTSGYNEQFF

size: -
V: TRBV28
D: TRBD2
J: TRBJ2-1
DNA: TGTGCCAGCAGCTTGGACTACGGGAGGGCCCTCTACAATGAGCAGTTCTTC
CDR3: CASSLDYGRALYNEQFF

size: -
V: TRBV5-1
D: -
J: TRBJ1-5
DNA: TGCGCCAGCAGCTTGGAAGGCAGGGTGCATCAGCCCCAGCATTTT
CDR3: CASSLEGRVHQPQHF

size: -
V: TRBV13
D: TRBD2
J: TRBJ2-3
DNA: TGTGCCAGCAGCTCGGGGCTCCTAGCGGGAGGCCGAGGTACGCAGTATTTT
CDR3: CASSSGLLAGGRGTQYF

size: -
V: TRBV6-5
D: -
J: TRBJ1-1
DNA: TGTGCCAGCAGTTACAGGGGGAACACTGAAGCTTTCTTT
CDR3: CASSYRGNTEAFF

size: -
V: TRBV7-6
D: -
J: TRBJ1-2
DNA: TGTGCCAGCAGCTTAGCGGGGGGAGGCGGCTACACCTTC
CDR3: CASSLAGGGGYTF

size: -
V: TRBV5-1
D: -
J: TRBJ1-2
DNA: TGCGCCAGCAGCTTGCAGCGGGTGCGCGGCTACACCTTC
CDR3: CASSLQRVRGYTF

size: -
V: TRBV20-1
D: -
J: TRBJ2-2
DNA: TGCAGTGCTAGTAGACAGGCGAACACCGGGGAGCTGTTTTTT
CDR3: CSASRQANTGELFF

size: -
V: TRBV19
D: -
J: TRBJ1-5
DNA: TGTGCCAGCACCGGAGGGTTCAGCAATCAGCCCCAGCATTTT
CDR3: CASTGGFSNQPQHF

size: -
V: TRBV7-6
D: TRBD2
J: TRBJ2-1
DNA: TGTGCCAGCAGCTTATATAGCGGGAGCTACAATGAGCAGTTCTTC
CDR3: CASSLYSGSYNEQFF

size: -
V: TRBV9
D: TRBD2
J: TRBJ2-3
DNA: TGTGCCAGCAGCTCTGGGACTAGCCTTCGCACAGATACGCAGTATTTT
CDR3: CASSSGTSLRTDTQYF

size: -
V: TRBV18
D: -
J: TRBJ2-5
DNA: TGTGCCAGCTCACCCCAGACAGTCGGGGAGACCCAGTACTTC
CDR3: CASSPQTVGETQYF

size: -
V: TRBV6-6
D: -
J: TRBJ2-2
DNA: TGTGCCAGCAGCCCAACGGGACTTCACACCGGGGAGCTGTTTTTT
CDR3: CASSPTGLHTGELFF

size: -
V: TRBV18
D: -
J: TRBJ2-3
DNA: TGTGCCAGCTCACCAGTAAATTTAACAGATACGCAGTATTTT
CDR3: CASSPVNLTDTQYF

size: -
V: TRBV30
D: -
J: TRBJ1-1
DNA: TGTGCCTGGAGTGTAGCGGGGAACACTGAAGCTTTCTTT
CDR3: CAWSVAGNTEAFF

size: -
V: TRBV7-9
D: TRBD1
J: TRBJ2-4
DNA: TGTGCCAGCAGCTTAGGACAGGGGAACATTCAGTACTTC
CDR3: CASSLGQGNIQYF

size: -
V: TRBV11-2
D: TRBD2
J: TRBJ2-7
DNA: TGTGCCAGCAGCTTAGGCGGGGGGAACTACGAGCAGTACTTC
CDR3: CASSLGGGNYEQYF

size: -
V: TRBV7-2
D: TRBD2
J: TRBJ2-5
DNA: TGTGCCAGCAGTCCCAGTCCCCCTATGACTAGCGTGGGATGGGAGACCCAGTACTTC
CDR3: CASSPSPPMTSVGWETQYF